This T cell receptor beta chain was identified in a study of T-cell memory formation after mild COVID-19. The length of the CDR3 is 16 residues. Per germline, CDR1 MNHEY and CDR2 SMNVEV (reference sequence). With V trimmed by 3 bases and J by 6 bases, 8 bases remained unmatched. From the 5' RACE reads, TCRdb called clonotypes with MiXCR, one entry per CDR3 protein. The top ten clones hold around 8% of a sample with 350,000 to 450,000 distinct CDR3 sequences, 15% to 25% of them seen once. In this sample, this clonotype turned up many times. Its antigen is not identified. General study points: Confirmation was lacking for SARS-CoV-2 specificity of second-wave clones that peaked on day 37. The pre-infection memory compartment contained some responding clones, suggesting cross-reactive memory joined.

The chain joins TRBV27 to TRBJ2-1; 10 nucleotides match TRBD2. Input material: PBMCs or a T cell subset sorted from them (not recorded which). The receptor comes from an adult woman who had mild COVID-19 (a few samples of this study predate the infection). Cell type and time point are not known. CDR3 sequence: CASSFLASGSVNEQFF. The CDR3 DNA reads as TGTGCCAGCAGTTTTCTGGCTAGCGGGAGTGTCAATGAGCAGTTCTTC.